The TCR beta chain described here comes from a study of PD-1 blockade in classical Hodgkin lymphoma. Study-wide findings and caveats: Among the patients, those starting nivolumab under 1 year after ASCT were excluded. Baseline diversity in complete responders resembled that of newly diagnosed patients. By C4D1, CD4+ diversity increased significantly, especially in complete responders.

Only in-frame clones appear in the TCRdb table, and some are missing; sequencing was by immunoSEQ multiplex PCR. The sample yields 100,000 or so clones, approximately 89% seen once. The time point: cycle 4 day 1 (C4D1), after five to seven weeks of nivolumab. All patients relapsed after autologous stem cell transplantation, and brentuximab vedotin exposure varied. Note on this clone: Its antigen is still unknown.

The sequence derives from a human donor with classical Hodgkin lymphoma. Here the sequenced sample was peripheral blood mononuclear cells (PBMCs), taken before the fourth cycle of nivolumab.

Written as DNA, the CDR3 is TGTGCCAGCAGCTTAGCGGGAGGGACAGGGGTCGAAAAACTGTTTTTT. Amino acid sequence: CASSLAGGTGVEKLFF. The chain combines TRBV11-2 with TRBJ1-4; 10 nucleotides align to TRBD1. CDR1 and CDR2 (germline): SGHAT, FQNNGV. CDR3 size: 16 residues. J was trimmed by 8 bases and V by 1 base; bases with no gene match: 7.